This T cell receptor (beta chain) was recorded in a study of T cells in Graves' hyperthyroidism and ophthalmopathy. The PBMCs had their origin in more than 9.5 ml of fresh peripheral blood. The CDR3 spans 14 residues. Germline V gene sequence: CDR1 MNHNS, CDR2 SASEGT. Trimming cost V 5 bases and J 7 bases; bases outside gene matches: 6. This clonotype was seen many times. As yet, its antigen is unknown. Amplification targeted TCR beta CDR3 regions from RNA transcripts. A set of HTBI primers served as the primers for a first-round RT-PCR of the TCR CDR3. TCRdb re-derived calls from the multiplex PCR reads in MiXCR, one entry per CDR3 protein. This sample has approximately 350,000 distinct CDR3 sequences, with roughly 15% found just once. Whole-study results and caveats: Through a model of 13 V-J features, ophthalmopathy was separated from stable hyperthyroidism. In the blood, most expanded thyroid clonotypes above 0.001 appeared as well.

The receptor was isolated from a woman aged 60 to 75 with Graves' ophthalmopathy. The sample consisted of blood. The chain combines TRBV6-1 with TRBJ2-1, with TRBD2 matching 9 bases. CDR3 nucleotide sequence: TGTGCCAGCAGTCATAGCGGGAGAGGGAATGAGCAGTTCTTC. This translates into CASSHSGRGNEQFF.